This is a list of T cell receptor beta chains from one sample in a study of identical twins. TCRdb re-called the 5' RACE reads with MiXCR, one entry per CDR3 protein. Here the sample spans a few hundred thousand distinct CDR3 sequences, about 8.1% being singletons. These data were likewise used in another study, on yellow fever vaccine responses in identical twins.

Sequencing used memory (CD45RO+) T cells sorted from blood. These receptor sequences come from a woman younger than 30 in good health. The CDR3 runs from the conserved cysteine through the conserved F or W. Fields, in order: V gene, clone size, D gene, CDR3 protein. The D gene is left open where the match is weak. Clone size is shown for a subset of rows, as once, few, many or a class of expanded clone.

>TRBV24-1|few|TRBD1
CATLGQGDTGELFF
>TRBV18|NA|NA
CASSHKQDSSYGYTF
>TRBV18|few|NA
CASSPLNSPLHF
>TRBV5-5|few|TRBD1
CASSPGTGADTQYF
>TRBV7-2|many|NA
CASSLSAGAKNIQYF
>TRBV7-9|many|NA
CASSSGTFASTDTQYF
>TRBV28|NA|NA
CASRLGASVADTQYF
>TRBV20-1|few|TRBD2
CSASDGSGADTQYF
>TRBV4-2|many|NA
CASSQAERTSTGELFF
>TRBV7-3|NA|NA
CASSFLDRLSAGYTF
>TRBV6-1|many|TRBD1
CASSRRRQGGNTEAFF
>TRBV19|NA|TRBD2
CASRTGTSAYNEQFF
>TRBV12-3/TRBV12-4|many|NA
CASSSTSARAADTQYF
>TRBV12-3/TRBV12-4|NA|NA
CASSSGGAGGNTIYF
>TRBV6-1|NA|NA
CASKLRFTNTEAFF
>TRBV10-3|many|NA
CAISDTITRSSYEQYF
>TRBV24-1|many|TRBD1
CATSDRRQGDYEQYF
>TRBV28|few|NA
CASSLATEHTGELFF
>TRBV5-6|many|NA
CASSSVGGETQYF
>TRBV6-5|few|NA
CASSYRGGSSYNEQFF
>TRBV6-2/TRBV6-3|few|TRBD2
CASSRGGGSGEEQFF
>TRBV5-1|NA|TRBD1
CASSLQGATNTEAFF
>TRBV12-3/TRBV12-4|many|TRBD2
CASSTSGRANEQYF
>TRBV9|many|NA
CASSVLATNTGELFF
>TRBV4-1|many|NA
CASSPAGVLGEQFF
>TRBV6-2/TRBV6-3|NA|NA
CASRPLGVGSTDTQYF
>TRBV5-1|NA|NA
CASSLMTAYNEQFF
>TRBV5-5|many|TRBD1
CASSSQGNNSPLHF
>TRBV7-6|NA|TRBD2
CASSPQGGRTYNEQFF
>TRBV6-5|many|TRBD1
CASSSVQGFRNTEAFF
>TRBV6-1|few|NA
CASTQADTANYGYTF
>TRBV5-1|many|NA
CASSVQPNTGELFF
>TRBV5-1|NA|TRBD2
CASSLLAGGSVGTDTQYF
>TRBV11-3|few|TRBD1
CASSPTGTAGANVLTF
>TRBV20-1|many|NA
CSAIKPFTDTQYF
>TRBV24-1|few|TRBD1
CATSDVAGGRDEQYF
>TRBV24-1|many|NA
CATSDLTGSYNEQFF
>TRBV10-2|NA|NA
CVSTRNNSPLHF
>TRBV6-1|NA|NA
CASGQEGSPLHF
>TRBV20-1|many|NA
CSAELTGLNTEAFF
>TRBV18|NA|NA
CASSPPGGVSSGANVLTF
>TRBV20-1|many|NA
CSARDTGHKIYGYTF
>TRBV20-1|many|NA
CSASPDLNTGELFF
>TRBV4-2|many|TRBD2
CASSQDRTSGSQETQYF
>TRBV9|few|NA
CASSVDQGTYQETQYF
>TRBV11-2|many|NA
CASSLGASPAEQFF
>TRBV3-1|few|NA
CASSQGTGGQLETQYF
>TRBV6-1|few|NA
CASSRTESYGYTF
>TRBV2|NA|NA
CASRTKEGSNQPQHF
>TRBV29-1|NA|NA
CSVAPGLDPEKLFF
>TRBV24-1|few|TRBD2
CATKNIISLAGPTDTQYF
>TRBV5-6|few|NA
CASSWVGGEKTQYF
>TRBV5-5|many|TRBD1
CASSLGGLDEQFF
>TRBV28|few|NA
CASSRYLNIQYF
>TRBV24-1|many|NA
CATMGVVANTGELFF
>TRBV6-5|NA|TRBD1
CASSYSSGTGSLAKNIQYF
>TRBV6-2/TRBV6-3|many|TRBD2
CASSLGTIETDTQYF